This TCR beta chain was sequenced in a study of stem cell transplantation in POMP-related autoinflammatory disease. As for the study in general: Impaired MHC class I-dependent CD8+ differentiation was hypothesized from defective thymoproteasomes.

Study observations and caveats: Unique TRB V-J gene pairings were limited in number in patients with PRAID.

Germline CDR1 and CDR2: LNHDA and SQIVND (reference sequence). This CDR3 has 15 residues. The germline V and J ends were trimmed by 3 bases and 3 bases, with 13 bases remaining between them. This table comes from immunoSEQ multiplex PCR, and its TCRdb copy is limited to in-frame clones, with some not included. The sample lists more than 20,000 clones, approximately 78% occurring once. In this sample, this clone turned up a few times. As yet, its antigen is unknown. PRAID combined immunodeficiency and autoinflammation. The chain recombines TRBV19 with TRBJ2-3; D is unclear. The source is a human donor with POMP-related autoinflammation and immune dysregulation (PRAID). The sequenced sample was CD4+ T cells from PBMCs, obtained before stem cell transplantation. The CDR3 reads CASSIRRQRTDTQYF. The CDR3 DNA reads TGTGCCAGTAGTATTCGGCGGCAGAGGACAGATACGCAGTATTTT. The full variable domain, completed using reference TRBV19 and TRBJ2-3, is DGGITQSPKYLFRKEGQNVTLSCEQNLNHDAMYWYRQDPGQGLRLIYYSQIVNDFQKGDIAEGYSVSREKKESFPLTVTSAQKNPTAFYLCASSIRRQRTDTQYFGPGTRLTVL.